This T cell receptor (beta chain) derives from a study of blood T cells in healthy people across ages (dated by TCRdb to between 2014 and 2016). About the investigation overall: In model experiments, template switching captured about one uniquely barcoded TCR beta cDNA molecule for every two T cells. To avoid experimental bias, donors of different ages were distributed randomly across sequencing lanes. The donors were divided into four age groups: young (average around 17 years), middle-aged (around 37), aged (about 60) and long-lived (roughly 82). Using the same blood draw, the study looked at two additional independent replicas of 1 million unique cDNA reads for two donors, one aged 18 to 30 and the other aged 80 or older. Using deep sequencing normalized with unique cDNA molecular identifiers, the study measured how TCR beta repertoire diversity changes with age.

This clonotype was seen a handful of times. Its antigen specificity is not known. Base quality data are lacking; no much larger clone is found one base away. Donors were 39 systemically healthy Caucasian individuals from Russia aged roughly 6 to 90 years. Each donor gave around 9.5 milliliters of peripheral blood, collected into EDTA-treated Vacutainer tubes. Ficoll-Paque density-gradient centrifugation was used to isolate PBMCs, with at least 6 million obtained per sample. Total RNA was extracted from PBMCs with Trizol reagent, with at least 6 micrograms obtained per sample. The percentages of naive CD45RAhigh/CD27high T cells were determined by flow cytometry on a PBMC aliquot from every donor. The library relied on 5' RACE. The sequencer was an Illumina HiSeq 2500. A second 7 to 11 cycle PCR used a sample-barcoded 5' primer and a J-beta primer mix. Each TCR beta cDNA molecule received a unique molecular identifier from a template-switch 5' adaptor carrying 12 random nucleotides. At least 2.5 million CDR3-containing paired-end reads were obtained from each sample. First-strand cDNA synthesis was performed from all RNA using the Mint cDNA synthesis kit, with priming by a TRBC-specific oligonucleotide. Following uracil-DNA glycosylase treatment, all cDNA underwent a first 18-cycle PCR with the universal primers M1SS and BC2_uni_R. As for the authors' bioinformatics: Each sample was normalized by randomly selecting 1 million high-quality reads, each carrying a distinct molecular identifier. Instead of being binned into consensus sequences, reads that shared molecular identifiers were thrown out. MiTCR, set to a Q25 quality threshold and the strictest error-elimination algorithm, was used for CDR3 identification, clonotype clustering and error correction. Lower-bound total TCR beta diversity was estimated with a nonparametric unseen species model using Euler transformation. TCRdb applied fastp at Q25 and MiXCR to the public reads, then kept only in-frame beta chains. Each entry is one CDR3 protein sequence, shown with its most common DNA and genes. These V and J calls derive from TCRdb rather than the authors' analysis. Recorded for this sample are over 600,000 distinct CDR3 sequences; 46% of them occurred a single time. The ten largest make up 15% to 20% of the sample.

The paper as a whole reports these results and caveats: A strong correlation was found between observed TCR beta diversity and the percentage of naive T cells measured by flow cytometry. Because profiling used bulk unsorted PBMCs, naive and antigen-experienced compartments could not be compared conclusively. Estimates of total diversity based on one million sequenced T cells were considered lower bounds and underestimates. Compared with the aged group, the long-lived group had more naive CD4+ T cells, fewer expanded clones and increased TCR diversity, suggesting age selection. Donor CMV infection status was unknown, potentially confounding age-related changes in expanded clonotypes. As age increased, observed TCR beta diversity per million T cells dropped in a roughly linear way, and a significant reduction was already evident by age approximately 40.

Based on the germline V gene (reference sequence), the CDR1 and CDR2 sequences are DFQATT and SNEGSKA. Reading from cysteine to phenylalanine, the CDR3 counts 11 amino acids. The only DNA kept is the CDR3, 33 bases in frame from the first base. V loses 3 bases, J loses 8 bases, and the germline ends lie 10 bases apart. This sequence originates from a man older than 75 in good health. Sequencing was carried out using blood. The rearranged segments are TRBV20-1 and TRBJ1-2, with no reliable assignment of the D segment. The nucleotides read TGCAGTGCTAGGATCGGGTTCGGCTACACCTTC. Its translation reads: CSARIGFGYTF.